This T cell receptor beta chain was captured by sequencing in a study of blood T cell repertoires in COVID-19. From germline, CDR1 is KGHDR and CDR2 SFDVKD. The CDR3 extends over 13 amino acids. Trimming stripped 1 base from V and 5 bases from J, with 7 bases between. This table comes from immunoSEQ multiplex PCR, and its TCRdb copy is limited to in-frame clones, with some not included. The sample carries 77,000 or so clones, around 67% recorded once. The specimen sequenced was peripheral blood. J is TRBJ2-5 and V is TRBV24-1; D perhaps matches TRBD2 (5 bases). The clonotype was recovered from a human donor with acute or convalescent COVID-19. The donor label of this sample is uncertain. The CDR3 sequence is CATSDFSGETQYF. The CDR3 DNA sequence: TGTGCCACCAGTGATTTCTCGGGGGAGACCCAGTACTTC.